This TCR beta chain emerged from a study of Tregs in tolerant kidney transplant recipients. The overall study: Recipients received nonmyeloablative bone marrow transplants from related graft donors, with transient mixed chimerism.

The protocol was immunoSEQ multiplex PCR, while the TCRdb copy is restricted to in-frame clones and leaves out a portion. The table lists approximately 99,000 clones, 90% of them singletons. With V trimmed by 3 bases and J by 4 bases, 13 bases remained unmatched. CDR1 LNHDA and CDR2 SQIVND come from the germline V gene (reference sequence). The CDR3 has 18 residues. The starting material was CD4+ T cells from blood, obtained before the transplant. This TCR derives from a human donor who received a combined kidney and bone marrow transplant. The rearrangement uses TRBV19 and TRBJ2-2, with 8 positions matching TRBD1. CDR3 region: CASSMSGDRPHLTGELFF. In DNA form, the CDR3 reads TGTGCCAGTAGTATGTCCGGGGACAGGCCGCACCTCACCGGGGAGCTGTTTTTT.